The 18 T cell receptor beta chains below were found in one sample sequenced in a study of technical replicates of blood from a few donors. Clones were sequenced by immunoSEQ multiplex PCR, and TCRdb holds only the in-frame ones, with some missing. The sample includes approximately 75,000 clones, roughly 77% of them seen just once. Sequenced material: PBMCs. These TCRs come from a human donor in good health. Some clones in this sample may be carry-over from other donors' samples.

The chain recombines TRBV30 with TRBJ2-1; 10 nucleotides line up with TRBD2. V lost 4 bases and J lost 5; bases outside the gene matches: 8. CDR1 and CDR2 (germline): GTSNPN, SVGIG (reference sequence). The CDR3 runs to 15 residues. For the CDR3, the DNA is TGTGCCTGGAATCCTAGCGGGAGCATAAACAATGAGCAGTTCTTC. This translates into CAWNPSGSINNEQFF. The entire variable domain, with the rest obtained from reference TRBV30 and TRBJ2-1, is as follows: SQTIHQWPATLVQPVGSPLSLECTVEGTSNPNLYWYRQAAGRGLQLLFYSVGIGQISSEVPQNLSASRPQDRQFILSSKKLLLSDSGFYLCAWNPSGSINNEQFFGPGTRLTVL.

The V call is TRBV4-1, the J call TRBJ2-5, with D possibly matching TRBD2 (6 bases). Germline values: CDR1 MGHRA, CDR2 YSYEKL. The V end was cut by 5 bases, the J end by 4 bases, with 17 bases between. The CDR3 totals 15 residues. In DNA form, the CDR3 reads TGCGCCAGCAGCTTCCGGGACTCCCAAGGAGAGACCCAGTACTTC. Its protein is CASSFRDSQGETQYF.

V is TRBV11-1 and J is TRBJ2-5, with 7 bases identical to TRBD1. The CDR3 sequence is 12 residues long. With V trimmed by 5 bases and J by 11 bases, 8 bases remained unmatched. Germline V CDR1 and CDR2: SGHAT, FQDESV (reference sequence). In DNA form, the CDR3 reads TGTGCCAGCAGCAGACAGGGATCATTGCAGTACTTC. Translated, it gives CASSRQGSLQYF. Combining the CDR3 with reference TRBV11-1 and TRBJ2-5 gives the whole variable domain EAEVAQSPRYKITEKSQAVAFWCDPISGHATLYWYRQILGQGPELLVQFQDESVVDDSQLPKDRFSAERLKGVDSTLKIQPAELGDSAMYLCASSRQGSLQYFGPGTRLLVL.

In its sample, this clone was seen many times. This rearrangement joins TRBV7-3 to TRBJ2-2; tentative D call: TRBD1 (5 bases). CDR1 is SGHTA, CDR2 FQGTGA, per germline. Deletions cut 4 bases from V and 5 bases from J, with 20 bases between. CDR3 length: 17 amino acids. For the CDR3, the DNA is TGTGCCAGCAGCTCAAAACCGAGCAGGGCGAGGACCGGGGAGCTGTTTTTT. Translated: CASSSKPSRARTGELFF.

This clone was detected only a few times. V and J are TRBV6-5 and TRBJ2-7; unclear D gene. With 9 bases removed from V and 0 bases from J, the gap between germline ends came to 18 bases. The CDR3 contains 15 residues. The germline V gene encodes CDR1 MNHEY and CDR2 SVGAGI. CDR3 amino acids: CASRPRQDPSYEQYF. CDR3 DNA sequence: TGTGCCAGTCGCCCCAGGCAGGATCCCTCCTACGAGCAGTACTTC.

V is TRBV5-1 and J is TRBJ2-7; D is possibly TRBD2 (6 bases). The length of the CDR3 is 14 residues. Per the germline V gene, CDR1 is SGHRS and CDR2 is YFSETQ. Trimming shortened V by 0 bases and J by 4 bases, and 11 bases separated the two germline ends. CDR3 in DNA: TGCGCCAGCAGCTTGGCCGTCGGGGGATACGAGCAGTACTTC. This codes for CASSLAVGGYEQYF.

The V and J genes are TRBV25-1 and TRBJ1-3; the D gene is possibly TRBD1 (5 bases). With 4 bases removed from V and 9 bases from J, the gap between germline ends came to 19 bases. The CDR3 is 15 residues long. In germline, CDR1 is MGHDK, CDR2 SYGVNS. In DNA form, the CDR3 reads TGTGCCAGCAGTGCGGCCGGGACTTCGGGGAGCACCATATATTTT. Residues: CASSAAGTSGSTIYF.

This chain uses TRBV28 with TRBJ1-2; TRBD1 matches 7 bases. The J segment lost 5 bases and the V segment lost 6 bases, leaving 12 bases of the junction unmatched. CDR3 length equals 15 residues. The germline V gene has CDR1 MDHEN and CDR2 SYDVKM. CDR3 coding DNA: TGTGCCAGCAGCGATGGAGGGGGCCGGTTGTATGGCTACACCTTC. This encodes CASSDGGGRLYGYTF.

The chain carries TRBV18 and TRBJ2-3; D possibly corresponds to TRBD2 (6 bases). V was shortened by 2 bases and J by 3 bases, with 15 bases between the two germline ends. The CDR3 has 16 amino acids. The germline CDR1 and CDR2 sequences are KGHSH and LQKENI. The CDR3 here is CASSPFGGSGTDTQYF. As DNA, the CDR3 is TGTGCCAGCTCACCATTCGGGGGTTCAGGGACAGATACGCAGTATTTT.

The CDR3 region has the DNA TGTGCCAGTAGTATAAAGGGGGACTATGGCTACACCTTC. This gives the protein CASSIKGDYGYTF. The chain is built from TRBV19 and TRBJ1-2; a possible D gene is TRBD1 (6 bases). Germline V gene sequence: CDR1 LNHDA, CDR2 SQIVND (reference sequence). Trimming pared 2 bases from V and 3 bases from J, leaving 7 bases between. This CDR3 comprises 13 residues.

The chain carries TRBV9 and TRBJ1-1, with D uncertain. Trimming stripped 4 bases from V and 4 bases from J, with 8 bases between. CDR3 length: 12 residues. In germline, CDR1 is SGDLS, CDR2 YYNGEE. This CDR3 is CASSRLGTEAFF. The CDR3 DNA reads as TGTGCCAGCAGCCGACTGGGCACTGAAGCTTTCTTT.

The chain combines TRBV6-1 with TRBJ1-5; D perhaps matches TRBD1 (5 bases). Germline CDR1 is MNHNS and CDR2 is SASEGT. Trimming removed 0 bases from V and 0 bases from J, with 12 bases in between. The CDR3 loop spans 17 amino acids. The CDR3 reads CASSEARTRYSNQPQHF. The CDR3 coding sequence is TGTGCCAGCAGTGAAGCGCGGACAAGATATAGCAATCAGCCCCAGCATTTT.

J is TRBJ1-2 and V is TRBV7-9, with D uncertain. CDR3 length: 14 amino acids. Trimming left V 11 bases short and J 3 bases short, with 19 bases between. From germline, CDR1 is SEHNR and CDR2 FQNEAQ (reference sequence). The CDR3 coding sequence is TGTGCCCACACGACATCCCCTGGTGACTATGGCTACACCTTC. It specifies CAHTTSPGDYGYTF. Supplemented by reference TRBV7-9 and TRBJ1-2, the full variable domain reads DTGVSQNPRHKITKRGQNVTFRCDPISEHNRLYWYRQTLGQGPEFLTYFQNEAQLEKSRLLSDRFSAERPKGSFSTLEIQRTEQGDSAMYLCAHTTSPGDYGYTFGSGTRLTVV.

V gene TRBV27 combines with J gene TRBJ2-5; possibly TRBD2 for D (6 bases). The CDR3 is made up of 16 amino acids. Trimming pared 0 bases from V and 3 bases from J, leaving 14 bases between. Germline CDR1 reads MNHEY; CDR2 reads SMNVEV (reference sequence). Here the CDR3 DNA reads TGTGCCAGCAGTTTATCCCGGAGGGGCCGAGAAGAGACCCAGTACTTC. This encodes CASSLSRRGREETQYF.

The CDR3 bases are TGTGCCTGGAGTCCCGCAGGGCTCAACACTGAAGCTTTCTTT. Translated: CAWSPAGLNTEAFF. The V call is TRBV30, the J call TRBJ1-1, with D possibly TRBD1 on 5 matching bases. Deletions cut 2 bases from V and 2 bases from J, with 12 bases between. CDR1 and CDR2 from the germline V gene are GTSNPN and SVGIG (reference sequence). This CDR3 spans 14 amino acids.

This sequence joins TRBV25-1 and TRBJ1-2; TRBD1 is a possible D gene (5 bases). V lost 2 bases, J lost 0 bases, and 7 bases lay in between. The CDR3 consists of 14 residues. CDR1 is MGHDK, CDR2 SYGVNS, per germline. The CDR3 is CASSERQTNYGYTF. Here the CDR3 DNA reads TGTGCCAGCAGTGAACGACAGACTAACTATGGCTACACCTTC.

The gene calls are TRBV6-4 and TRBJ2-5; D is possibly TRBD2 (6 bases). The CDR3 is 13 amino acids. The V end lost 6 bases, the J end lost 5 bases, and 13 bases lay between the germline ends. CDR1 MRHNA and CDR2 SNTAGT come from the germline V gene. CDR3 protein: CASRGAGSETQYF. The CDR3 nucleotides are TGTGCCAGCAGAGGAGCGGGCTCCGAGACCCAGTACTTC.

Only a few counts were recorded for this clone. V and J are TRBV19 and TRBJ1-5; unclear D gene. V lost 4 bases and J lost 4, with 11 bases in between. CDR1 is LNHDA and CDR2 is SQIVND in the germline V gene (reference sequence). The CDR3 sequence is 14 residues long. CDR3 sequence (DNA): TGTGCCAGTAGTACCCTGGCGGCGAATCAGCCCCAGCATTTT. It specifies CASSTLAANQPQHF.